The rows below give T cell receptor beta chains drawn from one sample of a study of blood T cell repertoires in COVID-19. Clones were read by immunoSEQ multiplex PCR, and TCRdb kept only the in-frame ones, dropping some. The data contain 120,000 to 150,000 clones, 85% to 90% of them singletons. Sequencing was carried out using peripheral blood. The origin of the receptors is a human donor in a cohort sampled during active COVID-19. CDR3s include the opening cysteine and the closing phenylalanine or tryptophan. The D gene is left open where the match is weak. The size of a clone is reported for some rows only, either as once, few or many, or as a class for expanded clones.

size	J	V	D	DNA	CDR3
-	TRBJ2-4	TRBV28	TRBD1	TGTGCCAGCAGTTTGACAGGGTTAACAAAAAACATTCAGTACTTC	CASSLTGLTKNIQYF
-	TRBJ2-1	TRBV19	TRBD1	TGTGCCAGTACCCTGGACAGGGGATCCTACAATGAGCAGTTCTTC	CASTLDRGSYNEQFF
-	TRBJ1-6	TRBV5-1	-	TGCGCCAGCAGCCTCCGGCCCGACCCGACGGGGAATTCACCCCTCCACTTT	CASSLRPDPTGNSPLHF
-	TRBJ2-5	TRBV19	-	TGTGCCAGTAGTGCGCTCGGCCTGGGGGGAGAGACCCAGTACTTC	CASSALGLGGETQYF
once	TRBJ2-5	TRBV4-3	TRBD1	TGCGCCAGCAGCCAAGATCGAACAGGGGGCTGGGAGACCCAGTACTTC	CASSQDRTGGWETQYF
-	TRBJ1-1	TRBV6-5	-	TGTGCCAGCAGTTACTCGACGGGGGACACTGAAGCTTTCTTT	CASSYSTGDTEAFF
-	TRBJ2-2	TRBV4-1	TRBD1	TGCGCCAGCAGCCAAGATAGGGGGCGTACCGGGGAGCTGTTTTTT	CASSQDRGRTGELFF
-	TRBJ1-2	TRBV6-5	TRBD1	TGTGCCAGCAGTTACTTGGACAGGCTTAACTATGGCTACACCTTC	CASSYLDRLNYGYTF
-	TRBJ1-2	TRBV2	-	TGTGCCAGCAGGGGAGACCGGTCTAACTATGGCTACACCTTC	CASRGDRSNYGYTF
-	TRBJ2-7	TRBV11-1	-	TGTGCCAGCAGCTGGAGCGGAACCTACGAGCAGTACTTC	CASSWSGTYEQYF
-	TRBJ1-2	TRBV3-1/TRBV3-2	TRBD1	TGTGCCAGCAGTCCTCCCGACAGGGAAATACGTGGCTACACCTTC	CASSPPDREIRGYTF
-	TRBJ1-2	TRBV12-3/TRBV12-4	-	TGTGCCAGCAGTCAAACAATGGGCTACACCTTC	CASSQTMGYTF
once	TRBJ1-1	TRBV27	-	TGTGCCAGCAGTTTCCGGGGTCGGGACACTGAAGCTTTCTTT	CASSFRGRDTEAFF
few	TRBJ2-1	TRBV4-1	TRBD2	TGCGCCAGCAGCCAACCCGGGACTAGCGGGAGGGTCATTAGTGAGCAGTTCTTC	CASSQPGTSGRVISEQFF
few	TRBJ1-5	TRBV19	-	TGTGCCAGTAGCGATACAGGGATAAGCTATAGCAATCAGCCCCAGCATTTT	CASSDTGISYSNQPQHF
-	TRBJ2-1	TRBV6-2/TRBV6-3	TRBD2	TGTGCCAGCAGTTACGGGCGGCTCAGCGCGGGAGGGGCCAATGAGCAGTTCTTC	CASSYGRLSAGGANEQFF
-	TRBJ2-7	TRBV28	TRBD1	TGTGCCAGCAGTTCGGCAGGGGGCGCAGGTATTATGCAGTACTTC	CASSSAGGAGIMQYF
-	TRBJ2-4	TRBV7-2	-	TGTGCCAGCAGCCACGCTTTGGACAGTAGCATTCAGTACTTC	CASSHALDSSIQYF
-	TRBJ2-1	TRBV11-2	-	TGTGCCAGCAGCTTAGCGGGGCGGGAATTTTTCGATGAGCAGTTCTTC	CASSLAGREFFDEQFF
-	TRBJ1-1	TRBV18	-	TGTGCCAGCTTGAGGGCCGCCAACACTGAAGCTTTCTTT	CASLRAANTEAFF
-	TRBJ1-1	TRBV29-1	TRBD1	TGCAGCGTTCGGACAGGGGGCGCCCACACTGAAGCTTTCTTT	CSVRTGGAHTEAFF
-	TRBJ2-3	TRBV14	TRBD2	TGTGCCAGCAGCCAAGGGGGACTAGCGGCCCCACTCCTCACAGATACGCAGTATTTT	CASSQGGLAAPLLTDTQYF
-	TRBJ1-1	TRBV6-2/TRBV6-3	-	TGTGCCAGCAGTTCAGGGGCGGTAAAGACTGAAGCTTTCTTT	CASSSGAVKTEAFF
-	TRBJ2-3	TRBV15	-	TGTGCCACCAGCAGAGGCGACAGTTTTGGGGCAGATACGCAGTATTTT	CATSRGDSFGADTQYF
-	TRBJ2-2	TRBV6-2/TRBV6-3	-	TGTGCCAGCAGTTACTCGAGGGTGAACACCGGGGAGCTGTTTTTT	CASSYSRVNTGELFF
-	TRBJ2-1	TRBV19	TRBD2	TGTGCCAGTGGTCGACTAGCGGGATGGAGTGGGACAAATGAGCAGCTCTTC	CASGRLAGWSGTNEQLF
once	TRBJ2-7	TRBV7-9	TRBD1	TGTGCCAGCAGCGCGCGACAGGGTTTCGCTGCGGAGCAGTACTTC	CASSARQGFAAEQYF
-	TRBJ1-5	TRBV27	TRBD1	TGTGCCAGCACCCCCGGAACAGGGGGAAATAGCAATCAGCCCCAGCATTTT	CASTPGTGGNSNQPQHF
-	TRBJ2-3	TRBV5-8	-	TGTGCCAGCAGCCTCCTGGGCATGGATACGCAGTATTTT	CASSLLGMDTQYF
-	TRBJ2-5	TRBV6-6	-	TGTGCCAGCACTCGAACTGGGGCGGGGCCATCAGAGCAGACCCAGTACTTC	CASTRTGAGPSEQTQYF
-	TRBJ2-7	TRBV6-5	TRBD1	TGTGCCAGCAGTTTCGAGGGCAGGGGGCGCCTCGAGCAGTACTTC	CASSFEGRGRLEQYF
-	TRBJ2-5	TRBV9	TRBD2	TGTGCCAGCAGCGTGACTAGCGGGAGGGAGACCCAGTACTTC	CASSVTSGRETQYF
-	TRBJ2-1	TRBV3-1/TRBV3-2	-	TGTGCCAGCAGCTCTACTGCAAGAGAGCAGTTCTTC	CASSSTAREQFF
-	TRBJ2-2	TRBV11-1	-	TGTGCCAGCAGCCCGCGGACACCCAAGGCGACCGGGGAGCTGTTTTTT	CASSPRTPKATGELFF
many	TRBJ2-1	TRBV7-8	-	TGTGCCAGCAGCCCGATAGCGTTATGGAATCACAATGAGCAGTTCTTC	CASSPIALWNHNEQFF
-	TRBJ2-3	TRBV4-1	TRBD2	TGCGCCAGCAGTGAGGCCCTAGCGGGATGGGGCACAGATACGCAGTATTTT	CASSEALAGWGTDTQYF
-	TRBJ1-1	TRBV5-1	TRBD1	TGCGCCAGCAGCCTTCCCGGGACAGTCAACACTGAAGCTTTCTTT	CASSLPGTVNTEAFF
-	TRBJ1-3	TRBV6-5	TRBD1	TGTGCCAGCAGTTCAGGACAGGCCATCTCTGGAAACACCATATATTTT	CASSSGQAISGNTIYF
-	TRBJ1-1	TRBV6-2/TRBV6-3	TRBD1	TGTGCCAGCAGTTACCCCCCGGGACAGGGGGCTTCGGACACTGAAGCTTTCTTT	CASSYPPGQGASDTEAFF
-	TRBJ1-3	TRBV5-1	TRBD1	TGCGCCAGCAGCTCTCCGGGACAGGGAGGAAACACCATATATTTT	CASSSPGQGGNTIYF